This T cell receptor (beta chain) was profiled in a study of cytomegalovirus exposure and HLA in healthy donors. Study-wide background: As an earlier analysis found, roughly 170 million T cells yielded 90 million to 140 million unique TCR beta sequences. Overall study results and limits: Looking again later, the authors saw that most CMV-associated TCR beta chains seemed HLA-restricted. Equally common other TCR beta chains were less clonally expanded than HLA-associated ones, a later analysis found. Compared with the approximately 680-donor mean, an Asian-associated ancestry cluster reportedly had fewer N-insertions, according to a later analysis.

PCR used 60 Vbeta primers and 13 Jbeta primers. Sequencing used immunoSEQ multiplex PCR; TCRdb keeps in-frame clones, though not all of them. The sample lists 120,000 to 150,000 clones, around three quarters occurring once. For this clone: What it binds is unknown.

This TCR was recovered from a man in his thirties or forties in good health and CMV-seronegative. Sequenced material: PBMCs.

The DNA of the CDR3 is TGTGCCAGCAGCTTCACGGGGACAGGGACAGATACGCAGTATTTT. It yields the protein CASSFTGTGTDTQYF. This sequence joins TRBV7-9 and TRBJ2-3; 9 bases are shared with TRBD1. Germline loops: CDR1 SEHNR, CDR2 FQNEAQ (reference sequence). The CDR3 is 15 residues long. Trimming at V came to 3 bases and at J to 3 bases, leaving 4 bases not matched to a gene.